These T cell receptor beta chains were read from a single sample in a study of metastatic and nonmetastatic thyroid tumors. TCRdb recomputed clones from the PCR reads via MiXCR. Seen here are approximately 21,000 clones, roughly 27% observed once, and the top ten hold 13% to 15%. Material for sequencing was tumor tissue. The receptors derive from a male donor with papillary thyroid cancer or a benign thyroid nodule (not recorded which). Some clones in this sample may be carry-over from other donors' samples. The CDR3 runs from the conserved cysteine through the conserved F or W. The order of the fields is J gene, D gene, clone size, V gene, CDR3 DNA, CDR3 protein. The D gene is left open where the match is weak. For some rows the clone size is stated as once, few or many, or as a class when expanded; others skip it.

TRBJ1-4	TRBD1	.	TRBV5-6	TGTGCCAGCAGCGGACTCTCAGGGGGATATGAAAAACTGTTTTTT	CASSGLSGGYEKLFF
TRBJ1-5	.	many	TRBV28	TGTGCCAGCAGTTTGACTGTCGACGCTGGCAATCAGCCCCAGCATTTT	CASSLTVDAGNQPQHF
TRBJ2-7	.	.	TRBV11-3	TGTGCCAGCAGCAAGCTGTCGGGGGCGGAAACCTACGAGCAGTACTTC	CASSKLSGAETYEQYF
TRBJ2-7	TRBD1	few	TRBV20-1	TGCAGTGCTAGACCGACAGGGCCCGAGCAGTACTTC	CSARPTGPEQYF
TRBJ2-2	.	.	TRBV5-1	TGCGCCAGCAGCTTATCCGTGGGGGCGCTCGGGGAGCTGTTTTTT	CASSLSVGALGELFF
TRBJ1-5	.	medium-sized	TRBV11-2	TGTGCCAGCAGCCCGAACCGCAATCAGCCCCAGCATTTT	CASSPNRNQPQHF
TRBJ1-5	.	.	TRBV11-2	TGTGCCAGCAGCCCAGAATCGGGGGCTTTGGAGCCCCAGCATTTT	CASSPESGALEPQHF
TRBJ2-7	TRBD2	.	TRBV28	TGTGCCAGCAAATTGGGCGCGGGGGGACCCTTTTACGAGCAGTACTTC	CASKLGAGGPFYEQYF
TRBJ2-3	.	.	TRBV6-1	TGTGCCAGCACCCTATCGGCGGGGACCACAGGTACGCAGTATTTT	CASTLSAGTTGTQYF
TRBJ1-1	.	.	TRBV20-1	TGCAGTGAACAGGCCCTAGTGAACACTGAAGCTTTCTTT	CSEQALVNTEAFF
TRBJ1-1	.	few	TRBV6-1	TGTGCCAGCAGTCCCACGGGGGGGAACACTGAAGCTTTCTTT	CASSPTGGNTEAFF
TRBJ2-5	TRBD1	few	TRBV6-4	TGTGCCAGCAGTCCCACAGGGGCTGGGGAGACCCAGTACTTC	CASSPTGAGETQYF
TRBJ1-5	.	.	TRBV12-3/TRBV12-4	TGTGCCAGCAGTTTAATTACCAATCAGCCCCAGCATTTT	CASSLITNQPQHF
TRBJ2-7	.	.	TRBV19	TGTGCCAGTAAAGGGCCGGACTCCTACGAGCAGTACTTC	CASKGPDSYEQYF
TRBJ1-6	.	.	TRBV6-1	TGTGCCAGCAGTCGACAGGATATTAATTCACCCCTCCACTTT	CASSRQDINSPLHF
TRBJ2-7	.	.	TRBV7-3	TGTGCCAGCAGCTTATCTAGCAGCTACGAGCAGTACTTC	CASSLSSSYEQYF